This TCR beta chain was identified in a study of blood T cell repertoires in COVID-19. This clone was counted once. The CDR3 totals 16 residues. Germline V CDR1 and CDR2: LNHDA, SQIVND (reference sequence). Trimming pared 5 bases from V and 0 bases from J, leaving 15 bases between. Assay: immunoSEQ multiplex PCR; the TCRdb copy retains only in-frame clones and omits some. The sample records fewer than 200,000 clones, roughly 84% being singletons. This rearrangement joins TRBV19 to TRBJ2-3; D perhaps matches TRBD1 (5 bases). The origin of this receptor is a man between 60 and 75 years old who had recovered from COVID-19. The sample comprised peripheral blood. CDR3 nucleotides: TGTGCCAGTAGTCCCAGGAAGGACACTAGCACAGATACGCAGTATTTT. Translating gives CASSPRKDTSTDTQYF. The full variable domain, its missing parts supplied by reference TRBV19 and TRBJ2-3, is DGGITQSPKYLFRKEGQNVTLSCEQNLNHDAMYWYRQDPGQGLRLIYYSQIVNDFQKGDIAEGYSVSREKKESFPLTVTSAQKNPTAFYLCASSPRKDTSTDTQYFGPGTRLTVL.